Each of the 30 T cell receptor beta chains below was sequenced from the same sample in a study of T cells after yellow fever vaccination. TCRdb reprocessed the 5' RACE reads with MiXCR, giving one entry per CDR3 protein. Found here are hundreds of thousands of distinct CDR3 sequences, roughly 4.3% of them singletons; the top ten hold roughly 25%. The sequencing here drew on PBMCs, taken 5 days after the yellow fever booster vaccination. These receptors all stem from a young man who received the YFV17D yellow fever vaccine.

This clonotype was seen a few times. The genes are TRBV14 and TRBJ1-3, with TRBD1 matching 7 bases. The CDR3 totals 19 residues. Trimming took 1 base from V and 0 from J; bases not matched to a gene: 12. Germline V CDR1 and CDR2: SGHDN, FVKESK. CDR3 DNA sequence: TGTGCCAGCAGCCAAGTAACGGCAGGGGGTTACCGCTCTGGAAACACCATATATTTT. Translated: CASSQVTAGGYRSGNTIYF.

This clonotype has just a few counts. The V call is TRBV7-2, the J call TRBJ2-1, with 8 bases that match TRBD2. The V and J ends lost 5 bases and 7 bases, in that order; junction bases with no gene match: 7. The germline V gene has CDR1 SGHTA and CDR2 FQGNSA. The CDR3 contains 14 residues. The CDR3 region is CASSEGLGRNEQFF. The DNA for the CDR3 is TGTGCCAGCAGCGAGGGACTAGGAAGAAATGAGCAGTTCTTC.

This chain's CDR3 is CASSLIAKPGGAQPDTQYF. CDR3 sequence (DNA): TGTGCCAGCAGCTTGATAGCCAAACCGGGGGGGGCCCAGCCAGATACGCAGTATTTT. This chain connects TRBV5-5 to TRBJ2-3; 8 positions match TRBD2. V lost 1 base, J lost 4 bases, and 17 bases stayed unmatched. Germline V gives CDR1 SGHKS, CDR2 YYEKEE (reference sequence). This CDR3 has 19 amino acids.

This clonotype was seen a handful of times. Here the CDR3 reads CAIRRSDLNTEAFF. Here the CDR3 DNA reads TGTGCCATCAGGAGGAGTGATTTGAACACTGAAGCTTTCTTT. The chain combines TRBV10-3 with TRBJ1-1; D call uncertain. The germline V gene encodes CDR1 ENHRY and CDR2 SYGVKD. The CDR3 has 14 amino acids. Trimming removed 6 bases at V and 0 bases at J, with 11 bases between.

The gene calls are TRBV12-3 or TRBV12-4 and TRBJ2-3, with D perhaps matching TRBD2 (5 bases). This CDR3 comprises 12 residues. With 1 base removed from V and 10 bases from J, the gap between germline ends came to 9 bases. For the CDR3, the DNA is TGTGCCAGCAGTTTAGTAACGAGGGCGCAGTATTTT. Its protein product is CASSLVTRAQYF.

This clonotype was counted between two and nine times. The chain recombines TRBV12-3 or TRBV12-4 with TRBJ2-3; maybe TRBD1 (6 bases). This CDR3 has 15 residues. V was trimmed by 6 bases and J by 2 bases, leaving 15 bases between them. CDR3 nucleotides: TGTGCCAGCAGCTCCGGTGGGGGCCACACAGATACGCAGTATTTT. It encodes CASSSGGGHTDTQYF.

This clonotype was counted many times. This chain uses TRBV7-2 with TRBJ2-5; 8 positions match TRBD2. The CDR3 runs to 15 residues. The germline V gene has CDR1 SGHTA and CDR2 FQGNSA. V shed 2 bases and J 5 bases; nucleotides not matched to a gene: 7. This chain's CDR3 is CASSLNTGGLETQYF. For the CDR3, the DNA is TGTGCCAGCAGCTTAAATACGGGGGGGCTGGAGACCCAGTACTTC.

This clonotype was detected many times. The chain recombines TRBV6-5 with TRBJ1-4, with D tentatively TRBD1 (6 bases). This CDR3 spans 16 amino acids. The V gene lost 0 bases and the J gene lost 8 bases, with 16 bases spanning the gap. The germline gives CDR1 MNHEY, CDR2 SVGAGI. CDR3: CASSYSWRRGGEKLFF. The CDR3 bases are TGTGCCAGCAGTTACTCGTGGCGCAGGGGAGGAGAAAAACTGTTTTTT.

The J gene is TRBJ1-2, the V gene TRBV5-1; D uncertain. The length of the CDR3 is 13 residues. With 0 bases removed from V and 4 bases from J, the gap between germline ends came to 7 bases. From germline, CDR1 is SGHRS and CDR2 YFSETQ. The CDR3 DNA reads as TGCGCCAGCAGCTTGGCCGGAGTCTATGGCTACACCTTC. Translation gives CASSLAGVYGYTF.

This sequence joins TRBV9 and TRBJ2-7; perhaps TRBD1 as D (6 bases). CDR1 SGDLS and CDR2 YYNGEE come from the germline V gene. The length of the CDR3 is 13 residues. Trimming left V 2 bases short and J 3 bases short, with 9 bases between. In DNA, the CDR3 is TGTGCCAGCAGCGTCCGACAGGACTACGAGCAGTACTTC. This encodes CASSVRQDYEQYF.

This clonotype has more than one count but fewer than ten. This chain joins TRBV7-2 and TRBJ2-1; D may be TRBD1 (6 bases). The CDR3 contains 13 residues. CDR1 and CDR2 (germline): SGHTA, FQGNSA. The V end lost 2 bases, the J end lost 10 bases, and 12 bases lay between the germline ends. The CDR3 reads CASSLFQGREQFF. The CDR3 region has the DNA TGTGCCAGCAGCTTATTTCAGGGGCGCGAGCAGTTCTTC.

This clonotype was detected ten times or more. The V call is TRBV4-3, the J call TRBJ2-3; the D gene is possibly TRBD1 (6 bases). The germline V and J ends were trimmed by 0 bases and 5 bases, with 12 bases remaining between them. Per the germline V gene, CDR1 is LGHNA and CDR2 is YSLEER. The CDR3 consists of 15 residues. Here the CDR3 DNA reads TGCGCCAGCAGCCAAGATCTCAGGGGTGGAGATACGCAGTATTTT. Its protein is CASSQDLRGGDTQYF.

This clonotype has a count of ten or more. The chain is built from TRBV5-1 and TRBJ2-2, with TRBD2 identical over 13 bases. J gave up 2 bases and V 4 bases, and 2 bases lay outside the gene matches. Germline V gene data show CDR1 as SGHRS and CDR2 as YFSETQ. This CDR3 is 16 amino acids long. For the CDR3, the DNA is TGCGCCAGCAGCCGACTAGCGGGGGGTAACACCGGGGAGCTGTTTTTT. It translates to CASSRLAGGNTGELFF. Complete variable domain (other parts from reference TRBV5-1 and TRBJ2-2): KAGVTQTPRYLIKTRGQQVTLSCSPISGHRSVSWYQQTPGQGLQFLFEYFSETQRNKGNFPGRFSGRQFSNSRSEMNVSTLELGDSALYLCASSRLAGGNTGELFFGEGSRLTVL.

This clonotype has more than one count but fewer than ten. V usage is TRBV12-3 or TRBV12-4 and J usage is TRBJ2-1; no clear D. The V end was cut by 2 bases, the J end by 8 bases, with 4 bases between. The CDR3 loop spans 11 amino acids. Here the CDR3 DNA reads TGTGCCAGCAGTTTAATCTATGAGCAGTTCTTC. Amino acids: CASSLIYEQFF.

The J gene is TRBJ2-1, the V gene TRBV25-1; D is possibly TRBD1 (6 bases). The CDR3 is 15 residues long. CDR1 and CDR2 from the germline V gene are MGHDK and SYGVNS. V was trimmed by 2 bases and J by 6 bases, leaving 14 bases between them. CDR3 loop: CASSEVLGAFNEQFF. CDR3 in DNA: TGTGCCAGCAGTGAAGTCCTGGGGGCATTCAATGAGCAGTTCTTC. The complete variable domain, with remaining parts taken from reference TRBV25-1 and TRBJ2-1, reads EADIYQTPRYLVIGTGKKITLECSQTMGHDKMYWYQQDPGMELHLIHYSYGVNSTEKGDLSSESTVSRIRTEHFPLTLESARPSHTSQYLCASSEVLGAFNEQFFGPGTRLTVL.

This clonotype was picked up many times. J is TRBJ1-2 and V is TRBV20-1, with 10 bases that match TRBD1. Germline V CDR1 and CDR2: DFQATT, SNEGSKA (reference sequence). The CDR3 extends over 16 amino acids. The V gene end was trimmed by 3 bases and the J gene end by 4 bases; junction bases not matched to a gene: 11. CDR3 protein: CSASSPSGTGVYGYTF. The CDR3, as DNA: TGCAGTGCTAGTTCCCCGTCCGGGACAGGGGTCTATGGCTACACCTTC.

This clonotype was picked up many times. CDR3: CASSLRSGGGDTQYF. CDR3 sequence (DNA): TGTGCCAGCAGTCTCCGTTCGGGGGGGGGCGATACGCAGTATTTT. The chain links TRBV6-5 to TRBJ2-3, with TRBD2 matching over 8 bases. Germline V gives CDR1 MNHEY, CDR2 SVGAGI. The CDR3 covers 15 residues. The V segment lost 5 bases and the J segment 6 bases; nucleotides outside the gene matches: 10.

This clonotype has a count of ten or more. V and J are TRBV27 and TRBJ1-1; D is undetermined. This CDR3 is built from 13 residues. The V and J ends lost 5 bases and 1 base respectively, with 8 bases between them. The V gene's germline CDR1 is MNHEY and CDR2 SMNVEV (reference sequence). The DNA for the CDR3 is TGTGCCAGCAGTAGTATTCGGAACACTGAAGCTTTCTTT. Translation: CASSSIRNTEAFF.

This chain joins TRBV20-1 and TRBJ1-1, with D hard to call. Germline V gene data show CDR1 as DFQATT and CDR2 as SNEGSKA (reference sequence). Trimming took 3 bases from V and 0 from J, leaving 8 bases between them. The CDR3 is 13 amino acids. The CDR3 protein is CSASTQVNTEAFF. For the CDR3, the DNA is TGCAGTGCTAGCACGCAGGTGAACACTGAAGCTTTCTTT.

The chain uses TRBV6-6 and TRBJ2-7; D unclear. The CDR3 loop spans 13 amino acids. The germline V and J ends were trimmed by 6 bases and 6 bases, with 15 bases remaining between them. Germline V CDR1 and CDR2: MNHNY, SVGAGI (reference sequence). In DNA, the CDR3 is TGTGCCAGCAGCCCTTCGGGTTCGGTCGAGCAGTACTTC. It encodes CASSPSGSVEQYF.

In its sample, this clonotype was seen many times. The chain has TRBV5-1 and TRBJ1-5; D is uncertain. Trimming stripped 1 base from V and 3 bases from J, with 5 bases between. The CDR3 contains 13 residues. The germline V gene has CDR1 SGHRS and CDR2 YFSETQ. The CDR3 DNA follows: TGCGCCAGCAGCTTGACAGTCAATCAGCCCCAGCATTTT. It is translated as CASSLTVNQPQHF.

In this sample, this clonotype turned up a few times. V is TRBV6-2 or TRBV6-3 and J is TRBJ2-3; D is possibly TRBD2 (5 bases). The CDR3 has 15 amino acids. CDR1 and CDR2 (germline): MNHEY, SVGEGT. V lost 10 bases and J lost 0, with 17 bases in between. The CDR3 is CATSLASPSTDTQYF. CDR3 DNA: TGTGCCACTAGCTTAGCGTCGCCTAGCACAGATACGCAGTATTTT.

This clonotype was seen a few times. The chain carries TRBV5-4 and TRBJ2-7, with TRBD2 identical over 7 bases. This CDR3 contains 15 residues. The junction had 9 bases not matched to a gene; V was cut back by 4 bases and J by 2 bases. Germline V gene sequence: CDR1 SGHNT, CDR2 YYREEE (reference sequence). CDR3 sequence: CASSAGGTTAYEQYF. CDR3 in DNA: TGTGCCAGCAGCGCGGGCGGGACTACAGCCTACGAGCAGTACTTC.

This chain connects TRBV4-1 to TRBJ2-7; D is uncertain. The CDR3 loop spans 13 amino acids. Germline V CDR1 and CDR2: MGHRA, YSYEKL. V shed 1 base and J shed 2 bases, with 6 bases lying between them. The DNA for the CDR3 is TGCGCCAGCAGCCAAGGGCAGACCTACGAGCAGTACGTC. Protein sequence: CASSQGQTYEQYV.

The chain has TRBV2 and TRBJ1-6, with no clear D. This CDR3 spans 13 amino acids. Germline values: CDR1 SNHLY, CDR2 FYNNEI. Between the trimmed V and J ends, which lost 8 bases and 0 bases, there was a span of 5 bases. The CDR3 region has the DNA TGTGCCAGCCCGCGCTCCTATAATTCACCCCTCCACTTT. It translates to CASPRSYNSPLHF. Full variable domain (missing parts from reference TRBV2 and TRBJ1-6): EPEVTQTPSHQVTQMGQEVILRCVPISNHLYFYWYRQILGQKVEFLVSFYNNEISEKSEIFDDQFSVERPDGSNFTLKIRSTKLEDSAMYFCASPRSYNSPLHFGNGTRLTVT.

This clonotype appeared a few times. J is TRBJ1-2 and V is TRBV2, with 7 bases lining up with TRBD1. Per germline, CDR1 SNHLY and CDR2 FYNNEI. The V and J ends lost 6 bases and 8 bases, in that order; junction bases with no gene match: 12. CDR3 length: 14 amino acids. CDR3 bases: TGTGCCAGCAGATCGGTCAGGGGGGGTAGAGGCTACACCTTC. Its protein is CASRSVRGGRGYTF.

The gene calls are TRBV28 and TRBJ1-2; D gene ambiguous. V was shortened by 4 bases and J by 8 bases, with 8 bases between the two germline ends. The CDR3 contains 11 residues. Germline CDR1 and CDR2: MDHEN and SYDVKM. The chain's CDR3 is CASSSRRGYTF. The CDR3 nucleotides read TGTGCCAGCAGTTCCAGGAGGGGCTACACCTTC.

This clonotype was observed a few times. The chain uses TRBV7-2 and TRBJ2-5; D uncertain. The CDR3 is 11 residues long. The V gene's germline CDR1 is SGHTA and CDR2 FQGNSA. V was trimmed by 7 bases and J by 3 bases, leaving 6 bases between them. CDR3 residues: CASTLKETQYF. In DNA, the CDR3 is TGTGCCAGCACCTTGAAAGAGACCCAGTACTTC.

A few counts support this clonotype. The genes are TRBV2 and TRBJ1-4; possible D gene TRBD1, 6 bases. With 2 bases removed from V and 8 bases from J, the gap between germline ends came to 12 bases. The germline V gene encodes CDR1 SNHLY and CDR2 FYNNEI. The CDR3 consists of 14 residues. The CDR3 loop reads CASSEQGRAEKLFF. The CDR3 DNA reads as TGTGCCAGCAGTGAACAGGGGCGGGCAGAAAAACTGTTTTTT.

The CDR3: CASSWDPRVDEQYF. Written as DNA, the CDR3 is TGTGCCAGCAGTTGGGACCCGAGAGTCGACGAGCAGTACTTC. The gene calls are TRBV6-2 or TRBV6-3 and TRBJ2-7; possibly TRBD1 or TRBD2 for D (5 bases each). Looked up from germline, CDR1 is MNHEY and CDR2 is SVGEGT. This CDR3 has 14 amino acids. V was clipped by 4 bases and J by 5 bases, with 15 bases between them.